The 3 T cell receptor beta chains below all came from one sample that was sequenced in a study of T cell responses to AZD1222 COVID-19 vaccine. Sequencing used immunoSEQ multiplex PCR; TCRdb keeps in-frame clones, though not all of them. Here the sample spans 100,000 to 120,000 clones, 70% to 90% being singletons. The input for sequencing was peripheral blood, taken on day 0 of AZD1222 vaccination. The receptors here all came from an adult in good health.

The rearrangement joins TRBV6-4 to TRBJ2-2; no firm D call. In germline, CDR1 is MRHNA, CDR2 SNTAGT. Deletions cut 6 bases from V and 4 bases from J, with 9 bases between. This CDR3 comprises 13 residues. The CDR3: CASSGTTTGELFF. In DNA, the CDR3 is TGTGCCAGCAGCGGCACTACCACCGGGGAGCTGTTTTTT.

The rearrangement joins TRBV5-1 to TRBJ2-3; D is undetermined. The CDR3 is made up of 14 amino acids. Germline CDR1 is SGHRS and CDR2 is YFSETQ. Trimming took off 0 bases at V and 6 bases at J, with 11 bases between the two ends. CDR3 protein: CASSLGGPRDTQYF. In DNA, the CDR3 is TGCGCCAGCAGCTTGGGAGGTCCCCGGGATACGCAGTATTTT.

V and J are TRBV4-2 and TRBJ2-5; D may be TRBD1 or TRBD2 (5 bases each). The germline V and J ends were trimmed by 1 base and 5 bases, with 14 bases remaining between them. CDR1 and CDR2 from the germline V gene are LGHNA and YNFKEQ. This CDR3 is built from 15 residues. The CDR3 coding sequence is TGTGCCAGCAGCCAAGGGGGCTTAACGGGGGAGACCCAGTACTTC. Protein: CASSQGGLTGETQYF.